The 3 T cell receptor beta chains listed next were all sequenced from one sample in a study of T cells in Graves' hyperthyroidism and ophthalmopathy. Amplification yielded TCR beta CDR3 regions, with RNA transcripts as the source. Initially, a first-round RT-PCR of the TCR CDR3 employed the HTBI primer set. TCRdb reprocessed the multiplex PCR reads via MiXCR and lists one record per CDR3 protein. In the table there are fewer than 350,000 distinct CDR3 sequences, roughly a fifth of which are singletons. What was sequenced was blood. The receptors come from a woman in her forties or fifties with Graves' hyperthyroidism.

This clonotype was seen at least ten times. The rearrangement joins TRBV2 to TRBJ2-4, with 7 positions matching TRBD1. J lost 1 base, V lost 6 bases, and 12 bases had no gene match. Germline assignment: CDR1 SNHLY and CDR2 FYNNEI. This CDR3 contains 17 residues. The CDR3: CASRDRRFILAKNIQYF. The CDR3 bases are TGTGCCAGCAGGGACAGGAGGTTTATATTGGCCAAAAACATTCAGTACTTC. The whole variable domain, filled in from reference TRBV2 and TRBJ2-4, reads EPEVTQTPSHQVTQMGQEVILRCVPISNHLYFYWYRQILGQKVEFLVSFYNNEISEKSEIFDDQFSVERPDGSNFTLKIRSTKLEDSAMYFCASRDRRFILAKNIQYFGAGTRLSVL.

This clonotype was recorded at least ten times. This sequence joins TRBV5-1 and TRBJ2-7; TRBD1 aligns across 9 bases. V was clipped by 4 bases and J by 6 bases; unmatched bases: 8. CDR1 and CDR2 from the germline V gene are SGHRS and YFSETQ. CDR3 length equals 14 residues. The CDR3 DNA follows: TGCGCCAGCAGCGAACAGGGGGCTGGGGGCGAGCAGTACTTC. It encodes CASSEQGAGGEQYF. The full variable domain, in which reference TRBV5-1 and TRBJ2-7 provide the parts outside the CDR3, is KAGVTQTPRYLIKTRGQQVTLSCSPISGHRSVSWYQQTPGQGLQFLFEYFSETQRNKGNFPGRFSGRQFSNSRSEMNVSTLELGDSALYLCASSEQGAGGEQYFGPGTRLTVT.

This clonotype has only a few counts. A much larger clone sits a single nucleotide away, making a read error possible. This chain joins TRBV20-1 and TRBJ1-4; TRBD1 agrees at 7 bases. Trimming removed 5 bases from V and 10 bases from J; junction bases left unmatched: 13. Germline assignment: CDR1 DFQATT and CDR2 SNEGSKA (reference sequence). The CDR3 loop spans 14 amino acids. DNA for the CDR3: TGCAGTGCTTCAGGGGGGACATGGGGTGGAAAACTGTTTTTT. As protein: CSASGGTWGGKLFF.